Following are 27 T cell receptor beta chains from one sample sequenced in a study of control samples from healthy donors and cancer patients. Measured with immunoSEQ multiplex PCR; TCRdb has only the in-frame clones, and not every one. The table shows roughly 88,000 clones, with roughly 90% occurring only once. Sequencing was done on a sample of blood. The origin of the receptors is a woman aged 25 to 39 in good health.

This clone has just one count. The chain is built from TRBV19 and TRBJ1-3, with D unresolved. The CDR3 is 13 residues long. The ends were cut back, 2 bases at V and 8 bases at J, with 10 bases in the middle. CDR1 and CDR2 from the germline V gene are LNHDA and SQIVND (reference sequence). The chain's CDR3 is CASSIPATDTIYF. The CDR3, as DNA: TGTGCCAGTAGTATACCGGCCACGGACACCATATATTTT. Full variable domain (missing parts from reference TRBV19 and TRBJ1-3): DGGITQSPKYLFRKEGQNVTLSCEQNLNHDAMYWYRQDPGQGLRLIYYSQIVNDFQKGDIAEGYSVSREKKESFPLTVTSAQKNPTAFYLCASSIPATDTIYFGEGSWLTVV.

This clone showed up just once. J is TRBJ2-1 and V is TRBV5-5; D not certain. CDR1 is SGHKS, CDR2 YYEKEE, per germline (reference sequence). Trimming removed 3 bases from V and 7 bases from J, with 14 bases in between. The CDR3 is made up of 14 amino acids. The CDR3 loop is CASSSWVGSNEQFF. The CDR3 region has the DNA TGTGCCAGCAGCTCATGGGTGGGTTCGAATGAGCAGTTCTTC.

The rearrangement links TRBV5-1 to TRBJ2-5, with TRBD1 as a possible D gene (6 bases). The germline V and J ends were trimmed by 2 bases and 5 bases, with 16 bases remaining between them. CDR3 size: 15 residues. CDR1 SGHRS and CDR2 YFSETQ come from the germline V gene. The CDR3 nucleotides are TGCGCCAGCAGCTTCGGTGGCAGGGGTGTGGAGACCCAGTACTTC. This codes for CASSFGGRGVETQYF.

This rearrangement joins TRBV5-1 to TRBJ1-4; TRBD1 agrees at 10 bases. CDR1 is SGHRS and CDR2 is YFSETQ in the germline V gene. The CDR3 runs 16 residues. The V and J ends lost 0 bases and 3 bases, in that order; junction bases with no gene match: 2. The CDR3 bases are TGCGCCAGCAGCTTGGGACAGGGGGCATCTAATGAAAAACTGTTTTTT. Translated, it gives CASSLGQGASNEKLFF.

The chain joins TRBV14 to TRBJ1-2, with D possibly matching TRBD1 (5 bases). V lost 0 bases and J 2 bases, leaving 16 bases between the germline ends. This CDR3 region has 17 residues. The germline gives CDR1 SGHDN, CDR2 FVKESK. This chain's CDR3 is CASSQDGGQGLNYGYTF. CDR3 nucleotide sequence: TGTGCCAGCAGCCAAGATGGAGGGCAGGGATTAAACTATGGCTACACCTTC.

This sequence joins TRBV4-1 and TRBJ2-7; D perhaps matches TRBD1 (5 bases). Per the germline V gene, CDR1 is MGHRA and CDR2 is YSYEKL. The CDR3 has 14 amino acids. The ends were cut back, 0 bases at V and 4 bases at J, with 10 bases in the middle. Written as DNA, the CDR3 is TGCGCCAGCAGCCAAGATCCAGGGTCGTACGAGCAGTACTTC. Translating it yields CASSQDPGSYEQYF.

This sequence joins TRBV4-1 and TRBJ1-2; the D is unclear. Germline loops: CDR1 MGHRA, CDR2 YSYEKL. Trimming took 1 base from V and 4 from J, leaving 10 bases between them. The CDR3 contains 14 residues. CDR3 bases: TGCGCCAGCAGCCAAGGGGGAGGGATCTATGGCTACACCTTC. Its translation: CASSQGGGIYGYTF.

The rearrangement uses TRBV6-5 and TRBJ1-5; D possibly corresponds to TRBD1 (5 bases). The CDR3 contains 13 residues. With 6 bases removed from V and 6 bases from J, the gap between germline ends came to 12 bases. CDR1 MNHEY and CDR2 SVGAGI come from the germline V gene. The CDR3 sequence is CASRGRGFQPQHF. In nucleotides, the CDR3 is TGTGCCAGCAGGGGGAGGGGTTTTCAGCCCCAGCATTTT.

The V and J genes are TRBV6-5 and TRBJ1-5; D perhaps matches TRBD1 (5 bases). With 6 bases removed from V and 3 bases from J, the gap between germline ends came to 12 bases. The CDR3 has 14 residues. Germline V gene data show CDR1 as MNHEY and CDR2 as SVGAGI. The CDR3 bases are TGTGCCAGCAGGCGAGAGGGGAACAATCAGCCCCAGCATTTT. It codes for CASRREGNNQPQHF.

This chain connects TRBV15 to TRBJ2-1; 9 bases are shared with TRBD2. V trimming: 2 bases; J trimming: 3 bases; junction bases outside the gene matches: 8. The germline CDR1 and CDR2 sequences are LNHNV and YYDKDF (reference sequence). The CDR3 consists of 17 residues. The CDR3 region is CATSRMPLAGIYNEQFF. The CDR3 DNA reads TGTGCCACCAGCAGAATGCCACTAGCGGGTATCTACAATGAGCAGTTCTTC.

The rearrangement links TRBV19 to TRBJ1-5, with 7 bases identical to TRBD1. Losses at the gene ends were 5 bases for V and 2 bases for J; bases not matched to a gene: 3. The length of the CDR3 is 14 residues. The germline V gene encodes CDR1 LNHDA and CDR2 SQIVND (reference sequence). CDR3 nucleotide sequence: TGTGCCAGTAGTCCGACAGGGCGCAATCAGCCCCAGCATTTT. It translates to CASSPTGRNQPQHF.

The V gene is TRBV6-5, the J gene TRBJ1-4, with D perhaps TRBD1 (5 bases). Trimming left V 6 bases short and J 3 bases short, with 11 bases between. CDR3 size: 14 residues. Germline values: CDR1 MNHEY, CDR2 SVGAGI. The CDR3 DNA sequence: TGTGCCAGCAGAGCCGGGACGGCTAATGAAAAACTGTTTTTT. Its protein is CASRAGTANEKLFF.

The chain couples TRBV15 to TRBJ2-7; D is undetermined. This CDR3 comprises 15 residues. CDR1 is LNHNV and CDR2 is YYDKDF in the germline V gene (reference sequence). Deletions cut 0 bases from V and 0 bases from J, with 9 bases between. The CDR3 region has the DNA TGTGCCACCAGCAGAGATTACTCGGACTCCTACGAGCAGTACTTC. This encodes CATSRDYSDSYEQYF.

This clone was seen just once. The V and J genes are TRBV2 and TRBJ1-2; D unresolved. The CDR3 loop spans 13 amino acids. The V and J ends lost 4 bases and 7 bases respectively, with 13 bases between them. CDR1 is SNHLY and CDR2 is FYNNEI in the germline V gene. The CDR3 protein is CASSGPGKGGYTF. The CDR3 DNA follows: TGTGCCAGCAGTGGGCCAGGTAAAGGTGGCTACACCTTC.

This clone was recorded only once. The V call is TRBV18, the J call TRBJ2-3; 10 nucleotides match TRBD1. The CDR3 runs to 15 residues. V lost 3 bases to trimming and J lost 5 bases; unmatched junction nucleotides: 5. Germline CDR1 reads KGHSH; CDR2 reads LQKENI. In DNA, the CDR3 is TGTGCCAGCTCACCGGGGACAGGGGTGAGAGATACGCAGTATTTT. Translation gives CASSPGTGVRDTQYF.

The chain has TRBV18 and TRBJ2-7; 10 nucleotides match TRBD2. The germline V gene encodes CDR1 KGHSH and CDR2 LQKENI. With V trimmed by 0 bases and J by 3 bases, 8 bases remained unmatched. The CDR3 covers 17 residues. Written as DNA, the CDR3 is TGTGCCAGCTCACCACCGGCCCAACTAGCGGGATTCTACGAGCAGTACTTC. Its protein product is CASSPPAQLAGFYEQYF.

The CDR3 coding sequence is TGTGCCAGCAGCGTAGAGGGCGGGAGGGGCACCGGGGAGCTGTTTTTT. Translation gives CASSVEGGRGTGELFF. This chain links TRBV9 with TRBJ2-2, with 9 bases lining up with TRBD2. With 0 bases clipped from V and 4 bases from J, the junction kept 4 bases outside the gene matches. Germline assignment: CDR1 SGDLS and CDR2 YYNGEE. The CDR3 spans 16 residues.

The chain combines TRBV6-5 with TRBJ1-4; 7 bases align to TRBD1. From germline, CDR1 is MNHEY and CDR2 SVGAGI. The CDR3 loop spans 16 amino acids. The ends lost 4 bases at V and 3 bases at J; junction bases unmatched: 8. The CDR3: CASSFGQGVSNEKLFF. Written as DNA, the CDR3 is TGTGCCAGCAGTTTTGGGCAGGGGGTTTCTAATGAAAAACTGTTTTTT.

The chain has TRBV7-9 and TRBJ1-2; 8 bases fit TRBD1. J was trimmed by 4 bases and V by 8 bases; bases with no gene match: 3. The CDR3 runs to 12 residues. Germline V gene sequence: CDR1 SEHNR, CDR2 FQNEAQ (reference sequence). The CDR3 DNA follows: TGTGCCAGCGGGACAGGCATCTATGGCTACACCTTC. It codes for CASGTGIYGYTF.

This clone was observed a few times. J is TRBJ1-2 and V is TRBV30; unclear D gene. Germline V lookup: CDR1 GTSNPN, CDR2 SVGIG (reference sequence). There are 12 residues in the CDR3. V gave up 0 bases and J gave up 8 bases, with 10 bases separating them. CDR3 DNA: TGTGCCTGGAGTGTACTGACTTTGGGCTACACCTTC. Its protein is CAWSVLTLGYTF.

V usage is TRBV5-4 and J usage is TRBJ2-6, with D possibly being TRBD1 (6 bases). V lost 4 bases, J lost 4 bases, and 15 bases lay in between. CDR1 SGHNT and CDR2 YYREEE come from the germline V gene (reference sequence). The CDR3 has 16 residues. In nucleotides, the CDR3 is TGTGCCAGCAGCCCCACTCCAGGGGCCGGGGCCAACGTCCTGACTTTC. Translated: CASSPTPGAGANVLTF.

This chain links TRBV6-5 with TRBJ2-5; D is ambiguous. Germline CDR1 reads MNHEY; CDR2 reads SVGAGI. The CDR3 runs 14 residues. V was cut by 0 bases and J by 2 bases, with 7 bases left in between. The CDR3 here is CASSYSRSQETQYF. In DNA form, the CDR3 reads TGTGCCAGCAGTTACTCGAGGAGTCAAGAGACCCAGTACTTC.

The V gene is TRBV18, the J gene TRBJ1-1; the D gene is possibly TRBD1 (6 bases). Germline V gene sequence: CDR1 KGHSH, CDR2 LQKENI. V shed 8 bases and J shed 4 bases, with 20 bases lying between them. This CDR3 is built from 15 residues. The CDR3 DNA reads TGTGCCAGCCAAGAACAGGGCCAAGGTGGCACTGAAGCTTTCTTT. Encoded protein: CASQEQGQGGTEAFF.

The chain carries TRBV3-1 (or the pseudogene TRBV3-2) and TRBJ1-2; weak D call: TRBD1 (5 bases). From germline, CDR1 is LGHDT and CDR2 YNNKEL (reference sequence). The ends were cut back, 4 bases at V and 3 bases at J, with 18 bases in the middle. This CDR3 comprises 16 residues. CDR3 DNA sequence: TGTGCCAGCAGCCCCGGGGGAGGCAGAATCCACTATGGCTACACCTTC. It specifies CASSPGGGRIHYGYTF.

The chain couples TRBV19 to TRBJ1-3; a possible D gene is TRBD1 (6 bases). The germline V gene encodes CDR1 LNHDA and CDR2 SQIVND (reference sequence). V was trimmed by 4 bases and J by 4 bases, leaving 20 bases between them. This CDR3 comprises 17 residues. CDR3 nucleotides: TGTGCCAGTAGTACCAGGGACACCCGCCTCTCCGGAAACACCATATATTTT. Translating it yields CASSTRDTRLSGNTIYF.

The chain uses TRBV30 and TRBJ2-7; TRBD2 might be the D (5 bases). The CDR3 contains 14 residues. V lost 0 bases and J lost 2, with 11 bases in between. The germline gives CDR1 GTSNPN, CDR2 SVGIG (reference sequence). The CDR3 DNA reads TGTGCCTGGAGTGTATCCCCGGGAACCTACGAGCAGTACTTC. It translates to CAWSVSPGTYEQYF.

This sequence joins TRBV24-1 and TRBJ2-1, with D tentatively TRBD1 (6 bases). Trimming stripped 4 bases from V and 5 bases from J, with 14 bases between. CDR1 and CDR2 from the germline V gene are KGHDR and SFDVKD. This CDR3 is 15 amino acids long. The CDR3 loop is CATSDPPKGDNEQFF. CDR3 bases: TGTGCCACCAGTGACCCCCCTAAGGGGGACAATGAGCAGTTCTTC.